This entry features one T cell receptor beta chain sequence. What it recognizes is unknown. The data are from a study of post-analysis software for immune sequencing data. General study results and limits: Compared with controls, patients had more of roughly five TRBV segments, including TRBV5-6, TRBV5-1 and TRBV20-1.

Germline CDR1 is SGHKS and CDR2 is YYEKEE (reference sequence). Trimming removed 0 bases from V and 2 bases from J, with 18 bases in between. The CDR3 consists of 17 residues. TCR beta cDNA libraries included unique molecular identifiers. TCRdb itself ran the PCR reads through MiXCR, one entry per CDR3 protein. The table has fewer than 850,000 distinct CDR3 sequences, 30% seen once. Sequenced material: blood. This chain joins TRBV5-5 and TRBJ2-7; possible D gene TRBD2, 6 bases. The TCR was taken from a girl aged 10-17 years with multiple sclerosis. CDR3 bases: TGTGCCAGCAGCTTGGGCCCCCGGGGAGGCGTCCCCTACGAGCAGTACTTC. This encodes CASSLGPRGGVPYEQYF.